One and the same sample provided the 4 T cell receptor beta chains below, sequenced in a study of shared clonotypes between healthy human individuals. TCRdb's table, derived via immunoSEQ multiplex PCR, lists solely in-frame clones and lacks some. The sample includes over a million clones, 97% to 99% of them seen just once. The sample taken for sequencing was naive CD4+ T cells sorted from blood. Subset indicated: CD45RA+ positively selected. These receptors were obtained from a man aged 30 to 45 in good health.

The rearrangement links TRBV18 to TRBJ1-1; no clear D gene. The CDR3 totals 13 residues. Germline CDR1 is KGHSH and CDR2 is LQKENI. V lost 5 bases and J 12 bases, leaving 19 bases between the germline ends. The CDR3 reads CASSSLDEGTTFF. CDR3 sequence (DNA): TGTGCCAGCTCATCCCTAGATGAGGGTACGACTTTCTTT.

The chain has TRBV28 and TRBJ1-1, with D perhaps TRBD1 (5 bases). Trimming removed 6 bases at V and 4 bases at J, with 12 bases between. The CDR3 contains 13 residues. Germline V gives CDR1 MDHEN, CDR2 SYDVKM. CDR3 sequence (DNA): TGTGCCAGCAGGGGGGGGTTGAGCACTGAAGCTTTCTTT. Translating it yields CASRGGLSTEAFF.

V gene TRBV13 combines with J gene TRBJ2-3; D remains unclear. Trimming cost V 5 bases and J 5 bases, with 14 bases left between them. CDR1 is PRHDT, CDR2 FYEKMQ, per germline (reference sequence). The CDR3 length is 14 residues. The DNA of the CDR3 is TGTGCCAGCAGCCAACGCCGGACGGGAGATACGCAGTATTTT. It yields the protein CASSQRRTGDTQYF.

This rearrangement joins TRBV5-1 to TRBJ2-5, with D hard to call. The CDR3 covers 12 residues. Germline CDR1 SGHRS, CDR2 YFSETQ. The germline V and J ends were trimmed by 5 bases and 0 bases, with 5 bases remaining between them. For the CDR3, the DNA is TGCGCCAGCAGGATCTACCAAGAGACCCAGTACTTC. It specifies CASRIYQETQYF.